The following is a T cell receptor (beta chain) sequence with its context. Its antigen is as yet unknown. For the second PCR, which ran for roughly 6 to 12 cycles, a sample-barcoded 5' primer and a J-beta primer mix were used. One entry per CDR3 protein, called by TCRdb with MiXCR from the 5' RACE reads. The table has some 690,000 distinct CDR3 sequences, 20% to 25% seen once. The sample is drawn from a study of blood T cells in healthy people across ages. Study-wide findings and caveats: TCR beta diversity was tightly associated with the proportion of naive T cells.

The germline V gene has CDR1 MNHNS and CDR2 SASEGT. V was shortened by 6 bases and J by 0 bases, with 15 bases between the two germline ends. CDR3 length equals 17 residues. The authors drew about 10 milliliters of peripheral blood from each donor. Samples each had at least 6 micrograms of total RNA extracted. The chain carries TRBV6-1 and TRBJ1-6; D not resolved. This sequence was found in a man in his 70s in good health. Sequenced material: blood. The CDR3 sequence is CASSGRVLSSYNSPLHF. CDR3 DNA sequence: TGTGCCAGCAGCGGACGTGTGCTGAGCTCCTATAATTCACCCCTCCACTTT.